This paragraph covers one T cell receptor (beta chain) sequence. This sample stems from a study of technical replicates of blood from a few donors. Data came from immunoSEQ multiplex PCR; TCRdb stores just in-frame clones and leaves some out. The sample shows around 86,000 clones, about 96% of them seen only once. This CDR3 spans 14 amino acids. The V gene's germline CDR1 is MGHRA and CDR2 YSYEKL. V was pared by 2 bases and J by 3 bases, with 11 bases between. Sample: T cells isolated from PBMCs. The receptor's source is a human donor in good health. J is TRBJ2-7 and V is TRBV4-1; D call uncertain. The CDR3: CASSQLVALYEQYF. CDR3 nucleotides: TGCGCCAGCAGCCAACTAGTTGCACTCTACGAGCAGTACTTC.